The 9 T cell receptor beta chains listed next were all sequenced from one sample in a study of patients and donors after allogeneic stem cell transplantation. Each CDR3 protein is one row after TCRdb ran MiXCR on the RT-PCR reads. This table has some 960,000 distinct CDR3 sequences, approximately 18% appearing once. The sample consisted of blood, either unsorted or a sorted T cell fraction (not recorded which). The receptors come from a human donor who was either an allogeneic HSCT recipient or a stem cell or donor lymphocyte infusion donor (not recorded which). It is not recorded whose cells these are; they may come from a transplant donor.

This clonotype has just a few counts. In nucleotides, the CDR3 is TGTGCCAGCAGCTTCATGTCTTCGCTAGCCGCCCCCAAGGGGGAGCAGTACTTC. Protein product: CASSFMSSLAAPKGEQYF. V usage is TRBV7-8 and J usage is TRBJ2-7; D may match TRBD1 or TRBD2 (5 bases each). This CDR3 has 18 residues. The germline V gene encodes CDR1 SGHVS and CDR2 FQNEAQ. V was clipped by 3 bases and J by 7 bases, with 28 bases between them.

This chain links TRBV3-1 with TRBJ2-3; 7 bases are shared with TRBD2. With V trimmed by 3 bases and J by 3 bases, 6 bases remained unmatched. The CDR3 contains 15 residues. Germline CDR1 is LGHDT and CDR2 is YNNKEL (reference sequence). The CDR3 protein is CASSQAWRGTDTQYF. CDR3 nucleotide sequence: TGTGCCAGCAGCCAGGCCTGGCGGGGGACAGATACGCAGTATTTT.

In its sample, this clonotype was seen a few times. The DNA for the CDR3 is TGTGCCATCAGCGCCGACAGAAATGAAAAACTGTTTTTT. Its protein product is CAISADRNEKLFF. The gene calls are TRBV10-3 and TRBJ1-4; D is possibly TRBD1 (5 bases). The germline CDR1 and CDR2 sequences are ENHRY and SYGVKD. The CDR3 covers 13 residues. V was cut by 6 bases and J by 5 bases, with 10 bases left in between.

The rearrangement joins TRBV20-1 to TRBJ1-2; 10 positions agree with TRBD1. V lost 5 bases to trimming and J lost 7 bases; unmatched junction nucleotides: 7. The CDR3 covers 13 residues. CDR1 is DFQATT and CDR2 is SNEGSKA in the germline V gene (reference sequence). The CDR3 protein is CSALRQGASGYTF. CDR3 coding DNA: TGCAGTGCTCTGAGACAGGGGGCGAGTGGCTACACCTTC.

This clonotype appeared a few times. The chain couples TRBV7-8 to TRBJ1-1; D may be TRBD1 (6 bases). Trimming took 6 bases from V and 3 from J, leaving 14 bases between them. Germline V CDR1 and CDR2: SGHVS, FQNEAQ. CDR3 length: 14 residues. CDR3 sequence: CASSQGTIDTEAFF. In DNA, the CDR3 is TGTGCCAGCAGTCAGGGGACAATCGACACTGAAGCTTTCTTT.

The chain carries TRBV2 and TRBJ1-1; D is unresolved. The germline CDR1 and CDR2 sequences are SNHLY and FYNNEI. V lost 2 bases and J 9 bases, leaving 7 bases between the germline ends. The CDR3 is made up of 11 amino acids. CDR3 protein: CASSERSKAFF. Written as DNA, the CDR3 is TGTGCCAGCAGTGAACGGTCTAAAGCTTTCTTT.

This clonotype was recorded a few times. This sequence joins TRBV6-5 and TRBJ2-4, with 9 bases lining up with TRBD2. The CDR3 consists of 16 residues. Germline assignment: CDR1 MNHEY and CDR2 SVGAGI. The V gene end was trimmed by 3 bases and the J gene end by 4 bases; junction bases not matched to a gene: 7. The CDR3 loop is CASSYVASGEKNIQYF. The CDR3 region has the DNA TGTGCCAGCAGTTATGTGGCTAGCGGGGAAAAAAACATTCAGTACTTC.

This chain links TRBV19 with TRBJ2-7; 9 bases map to TRBD2. V lost 6 bases and J lost 4; bases outside the gene matches: 10. The CDR3 runs 15 residues. Germline assignment: CDR1 LNHDA and CDR2 SQIVND (reference sequence). The CDR3 protein is CASRLHSGGTYEQYF. The CDR3 bases are TGTGCCAGTAGACTCCACAGCGGGGGGACTTACGAGCAGTACTTC.

The rearrangement uses TRBV2 and TRBJ2-3; D unclear. CDR3 length: 11 amino acids. V gave up 6 bases and J gave up 8 bases, with 9 bases separating them. Germline V gene sequence: CDR1 SNHLY, CDR2 FYNNEI. CDR3 amino acids: CASSGSGTQYF. As DNA, the CDR3 is TGTGCCAGCAGCGGGTCTGGTACGCAGTATTTT.